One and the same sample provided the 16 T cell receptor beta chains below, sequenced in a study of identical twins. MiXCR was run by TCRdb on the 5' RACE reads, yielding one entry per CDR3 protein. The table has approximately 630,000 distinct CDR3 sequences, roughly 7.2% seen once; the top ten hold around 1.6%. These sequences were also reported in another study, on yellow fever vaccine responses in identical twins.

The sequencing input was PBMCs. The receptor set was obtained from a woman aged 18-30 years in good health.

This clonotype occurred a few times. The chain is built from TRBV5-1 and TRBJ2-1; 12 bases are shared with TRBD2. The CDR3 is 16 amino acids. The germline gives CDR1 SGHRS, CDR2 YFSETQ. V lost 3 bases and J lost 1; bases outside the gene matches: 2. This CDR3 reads CASSWTSGASYNEQFF. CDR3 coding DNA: TGCGCCAGCAGCTGGACTAGCGGGGCGTCCTACAATGAGCAGTTCTTC.

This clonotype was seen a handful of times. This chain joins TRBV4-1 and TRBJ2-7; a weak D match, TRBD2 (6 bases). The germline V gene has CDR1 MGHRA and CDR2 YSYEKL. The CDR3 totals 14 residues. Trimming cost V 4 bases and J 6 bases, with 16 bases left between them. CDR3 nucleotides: TGCGCCAGCAGCCCCGCCGGGGGATTCGTCGAGCAGTACTTC. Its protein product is CASSPAGGFVEQYF.

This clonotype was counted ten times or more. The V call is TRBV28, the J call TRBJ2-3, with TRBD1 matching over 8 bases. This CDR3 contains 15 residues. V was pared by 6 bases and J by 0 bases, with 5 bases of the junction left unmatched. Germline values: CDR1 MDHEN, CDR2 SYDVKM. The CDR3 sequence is CASRSGQGSTDTQYF. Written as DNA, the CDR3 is TGTGCCAGCAGATCAGGACAGGGCAGCACAGATACGCAGTATTTT.

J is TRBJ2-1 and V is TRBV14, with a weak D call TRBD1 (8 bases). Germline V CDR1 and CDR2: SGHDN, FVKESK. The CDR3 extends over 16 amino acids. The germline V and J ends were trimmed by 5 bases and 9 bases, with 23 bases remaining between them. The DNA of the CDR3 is TGTGCCAGCAGCAGCGGGACAGGCAAGTTTCGGATTGAGCAGTTCTTC. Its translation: CASSSGTGKFRIEQFF.

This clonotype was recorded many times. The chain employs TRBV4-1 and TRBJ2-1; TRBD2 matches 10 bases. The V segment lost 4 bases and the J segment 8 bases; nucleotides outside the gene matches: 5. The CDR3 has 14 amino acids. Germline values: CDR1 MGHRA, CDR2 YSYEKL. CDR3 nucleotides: TGCGCCAGCAGCCGAGCGGGAGGGGTAGATGAGCAGTTCTTC. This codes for CASSRAGGVDEQFF.

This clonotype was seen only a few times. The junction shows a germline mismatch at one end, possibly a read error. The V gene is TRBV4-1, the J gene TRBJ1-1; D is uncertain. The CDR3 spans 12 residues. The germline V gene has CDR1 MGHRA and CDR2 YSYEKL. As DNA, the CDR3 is TGCGCCAGCAGCGAAGAGGACACTGAAGCTTTCTTT. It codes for CASSEEDTEAFF.

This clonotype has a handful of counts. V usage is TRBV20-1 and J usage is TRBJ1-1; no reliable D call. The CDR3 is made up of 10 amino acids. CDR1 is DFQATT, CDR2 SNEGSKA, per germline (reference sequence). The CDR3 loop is CRGSNTEAFF. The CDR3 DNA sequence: TGCAGAGGATCGAACACTGAAGCTTTCTTT.

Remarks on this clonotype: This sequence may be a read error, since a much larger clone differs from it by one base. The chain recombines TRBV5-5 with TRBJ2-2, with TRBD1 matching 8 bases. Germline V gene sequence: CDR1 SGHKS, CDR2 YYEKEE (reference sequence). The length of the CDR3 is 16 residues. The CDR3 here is CASTPRTGLNTRELFF. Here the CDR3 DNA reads TGTGCCAGCACCCCAAGGACAGGGCTGAACACCAGGGAGCTGTTTTTT.

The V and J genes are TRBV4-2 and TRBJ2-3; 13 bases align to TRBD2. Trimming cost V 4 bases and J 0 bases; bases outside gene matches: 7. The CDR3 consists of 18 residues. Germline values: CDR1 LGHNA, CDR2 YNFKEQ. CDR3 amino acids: CASSRTSGRASSTDTQYF. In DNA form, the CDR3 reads TGTGCCAGCAGCCGCACTAGCGGGAGGGCCTCTAGCACAGATACGCAGTATTTT.

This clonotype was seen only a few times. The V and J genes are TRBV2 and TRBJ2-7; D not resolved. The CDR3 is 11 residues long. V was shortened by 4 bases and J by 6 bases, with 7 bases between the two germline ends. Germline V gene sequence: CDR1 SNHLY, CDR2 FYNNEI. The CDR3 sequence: CASSGGFEQYV. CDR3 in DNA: TGTGCCAGCAGTGGGGGTTTCGAGCAGTACGTC.

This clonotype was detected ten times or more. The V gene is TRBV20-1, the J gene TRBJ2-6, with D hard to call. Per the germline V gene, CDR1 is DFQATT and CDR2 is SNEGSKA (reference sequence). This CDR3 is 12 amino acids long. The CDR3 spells CSAGSGANVLTF. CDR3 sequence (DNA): TGCAGCGCCGGTTCTGGGGCCAACGTCCTGACTTTC.

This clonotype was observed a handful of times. The CDR3 protein is CSAGPLGSTTEAFF. CDR3 bases: TGCAGTGCTGGACCCCTGGGCAGTACCACTGAAGCTTTCTTT. The chain has TRBV20-1 and TRBJ1-1; no reliable D call. Germline CDR1 is DFQATT and CDR2 is SNEGSKA (reference sequence). CDR3 length: 14 amino acids. The germline V and J ends were trimmed by 5 bases and 4 bases, with 17 bases remaining between them.

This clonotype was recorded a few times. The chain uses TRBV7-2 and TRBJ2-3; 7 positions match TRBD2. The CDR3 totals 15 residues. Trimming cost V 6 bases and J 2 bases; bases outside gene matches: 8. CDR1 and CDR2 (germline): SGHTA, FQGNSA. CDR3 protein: CASSGRDYNTDTQYF. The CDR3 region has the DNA TGTGCCAGCAGTGGTAGGGACTATAACACAGATACGCAGTATTTT.

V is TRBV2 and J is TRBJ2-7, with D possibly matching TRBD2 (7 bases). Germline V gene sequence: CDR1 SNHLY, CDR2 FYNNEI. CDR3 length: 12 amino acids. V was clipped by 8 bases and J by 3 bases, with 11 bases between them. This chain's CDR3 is CASFGGLYEQYF. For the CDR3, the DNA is TGTGCCAGCTTCGGGGGGCTCTACGAGCAGTACTTC.

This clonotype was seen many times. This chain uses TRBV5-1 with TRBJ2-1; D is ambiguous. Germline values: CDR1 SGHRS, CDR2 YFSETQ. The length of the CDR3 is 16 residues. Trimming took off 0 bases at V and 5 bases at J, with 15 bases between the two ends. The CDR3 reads CASSLGANSNNNEQFF. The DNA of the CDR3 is TGCGCCAGCAGCTTGGGGGCAAACAGTAACAACAATGAGCAGTTCTTC.

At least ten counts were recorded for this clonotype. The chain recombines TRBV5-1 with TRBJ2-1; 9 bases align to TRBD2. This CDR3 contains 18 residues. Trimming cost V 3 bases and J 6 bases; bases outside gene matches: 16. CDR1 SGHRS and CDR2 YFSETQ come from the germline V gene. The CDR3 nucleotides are TGCGCCAGCAGCTCAAGACCGGGACTAGCTTTGGAGGGCAATGAGCAGTTCTTC. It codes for CASSSRPGLALEGNEQFF. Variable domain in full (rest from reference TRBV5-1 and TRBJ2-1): KAGVTQTPRYLIKTRGQQVTLSCSPISGHRSVSWYQQTPGQGLQFLFEYFSETQRNKGNFPGRFSGRQFSNSRSEMNVSTLELGDSALYLCASSSRPGLALEGNEQFFGPGTRLTVL.